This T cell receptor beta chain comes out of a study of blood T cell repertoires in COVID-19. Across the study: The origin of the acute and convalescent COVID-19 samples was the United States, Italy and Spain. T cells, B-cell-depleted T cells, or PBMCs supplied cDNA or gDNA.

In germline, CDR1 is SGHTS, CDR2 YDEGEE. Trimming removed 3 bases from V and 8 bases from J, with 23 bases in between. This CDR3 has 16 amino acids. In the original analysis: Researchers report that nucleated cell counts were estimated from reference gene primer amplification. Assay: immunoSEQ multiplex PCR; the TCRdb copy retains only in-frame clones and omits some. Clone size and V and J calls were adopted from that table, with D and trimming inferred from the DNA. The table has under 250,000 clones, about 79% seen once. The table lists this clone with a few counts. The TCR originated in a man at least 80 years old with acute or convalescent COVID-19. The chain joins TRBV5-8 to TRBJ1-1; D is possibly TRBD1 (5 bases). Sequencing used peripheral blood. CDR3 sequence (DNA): TGTGCCAGCAGCTCGGACGTGGGGAGGGGTGAACGGGAAGCTTTCTTT. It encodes CASSSDVGRGEREAFF.